The T cell receptor beta chain under discussion was sequenced for a study of T cell responses to AZD1222 COVID-19 vaccine. Study context: Pooling was applied to second doses at about 4 or about 12 weeks.

Findings and caveats of the study: Only a handful of individuals given AZD1222 were seropositive at baseline. Repertoires were sampled only after the peak T cell response. The donor group comprised mostly white British people and more females; the analysis possibly underestimated clonal diversity.

The V end was cut by 5 bases, the J end by 3 bases, with 8 bases between. This CDR3 is 12 amino acids long. About this clone itself: Its matching antigen is unknown.

Repertoires were generated with immunoSEQ multiplex PCR, while TCRdb's copy carries only in-frame clones and drops some. This sample has 150,000 to 160,000 clones, with less than 90% found just once. The specimen was peripheral blood, collected on day 0 of AZD1222 vaccination. This TCR derives from an adult in good health. The chain employs TRBV12-3 or TRBV12-4 and TRBJ2-7; D gene ambiguous. CDR3 residues: CASSLLVYEQYF. CDR3 in DNA: TGTGCCAGCAGTCTCCTAGTCTACGAGCAGTACTTC.